This TCR beta chain was sequenced during a study of shared clonotypes between healthy human individuals. Using immunoSEQ multiplex PCR, the repertoire was profiled, and TCRdb retains in-frame clones only, with some absent. This table holds over a million clones, roughly 96% found once. Trimming cost V 3 bases and J 7 bases; bases outside gene matches: 17. CDR1 is SGHTA and CDR2 is FQGNSA in the germline V gene. CDR3 length: 18 residues. The sample taken for sequencing was naive CD4+ T cells sorted from blood. As for subset: CD45RA+ positively selected. The chain uses TRBV7-2 and TRBJ2-1, with TRBD1 matching 8 bases. The TCR comes from a man aged 30 to 39 in good health. CDR3 amino acids: CASSFTGTGMGTQNEQFF. The CDR3 DNA is TGTGCCAGCAGCTTCACCGGGACAGGCATGGGTACGCAAAATGAGCAGTTCTTC.